This T cell receptor beta chain was sequenced in a study of cytomegalovirus exposure and HLA in healthy donors. Study-level findings and limits: When presence/absence was analysed, sequencing depth was taken to be roughly uniform across donors.

The PCR employed 60 Vbeta primers together with 13 Jbeta primers. Profiling relied on immunoSEQ multiplex PCR, and the TCRdb table lists in-frame clones only, not all of them. The table lists approximately 67,000 clones, roughly nine tenths of them singletons. This CDR3 comprises 14 residues. Germline V gene sequence: CDR1 MGHRA, CDR2 YSYEKL. V shed 3 bases and J shed 1 base, with 10 bases lying between them. As for this clone: Its target is not known.

Material: PBMCs. The sequence came from a woman aged 30 to 39 in good health and CMV-seropositive. The chain combines TRBV4-1 with TRBJ2-7, with a possible D match to TRBD2 (5 bases). CDR3 DNA: TGCGCCAGCAGCCAGGGCCCGGGATCCTACGAGCAGTACTTC. Translated: CASSQGPGSYEQYF.